This TCR beta chain was sequenced during a study of response to subunit inactivated influenza vaccine. This clonotype was observed a handful of times. TCRdb fed the RT-PCR reads into MiXCR, producing one record per CDR3 protein. In the table there are 650,000 to 800,000 distinct CDR3 sequences, roughly 13% of which are singletons. From germline, CDR1 is KGHSH and CDR2 LQKENI. The length of the CDR3 is 15 residues. V lost 5 bases and J lost 6; bases outside the gene matches: 10. Sequencing was performed on PBMCs from blood, taken approximately 15 days before vaccination. This chain connects TRBV18 to TRBJ2-1; 7 nucleotides align to TRBD2. This TCR derives from a man over 45 who received an inactivated influenza vaccine. CDR3 residues: CASSNTGLVRNEQFF. The CDR3 nucleotides are TGTGCCAGCTCAAACACCGGACTAGTTCGCAATGAGCAGTTCTTC.